This TCR beta chain was observed in a study of beta chain features in type 1 diabetes. Findings and limits, study-wide: People with Type 1 diabetes carried modestly yet significantly shorter TCRB CDR3s in all four CD4+ subsets.

Points on this clone: The antigen is unknown.

Each of the CD4+ naive, central memory, regulatory and stem cell-like memory populations was sorted via CD45RO/CCR7/CD25/CD127/CD95/CD27. CDR1 SEHNR and CDR2 FQNEAQ come from the germline V gene (reference sequence). The CDR3 extends over 16 amino acids. V was clipped by 6 bases and J by 8 bases, with 23 bases between them. Expressed TCRB transcripts were sequenced because the entire RNA isolate underwent reverse transcription. The protocol was immunoSEQ multiplex PCR, while the TCRdb copy is restricted to in-frame clones and leaves out a portion. Of about 650,000 clones listed, around 11% were seen once; the top ten hold around 0.12%.

The origin of this receptor is a man younger than 45 with type 1 diabetes. J is TRBJ2-1 and V is TRBV7-9, with unresolved D. Sequenced material: naive CD4+ T cells from blood. In DNA, the CDR3 is TGTGCCAGCAGGGGGATAGGAAGTGGGCTTCAAGATGAGCAGTTCTTC. It yields the protein CASRGIGSGLQDEQFF.